This TCR beta chain comes out of a study of blood T cells in healthy people across ages. General study results and limits: Per million T cells, TCR beta diversity dropped roughly linearly as age increased. Underestimates were what the diversity estimates from one million T cells were considered to be.

This clonotype was observed at least ten times. The antigen is not known. The CDR3 is made up of 14 amino acids. Germline CDR1 and CDR2: SGHRS and YFSETQ. Unmatched junction bases numbered 4, after V lost 4 bases and J lost 1 base. A second PCR, run for about 6 to 11 cycles, used a sample-barcoded 5' primer plus a J-beta primer mix. TCRdb recomputed calls from the 5' RACE reads with MiXCR, one row per CDR3 protein. The table records hundreds of thousands of distinct CDR3 sequences, 49% of them present only once. The V and J genes are TRBV5-1 and TRBJ1-1; 7 positions match TRBD1. The sequence was collected from an older woman in good health. The sequenced sample consisted of blood. CDR3 protein: CASSQGTENTEAFF. CDR3 DNA: TGCGCCAGCAGCCAAGGGACAGAGAACACTGAAGCTTTCTTT.